Below, 27 T cell receptor beta chains from the same sample are listed, as sequenced in a study of cytomegalovirus exposure and HLA in healthy donors (dated by TCRdb to the late 2010s). The library was obtained by the immunoSEQ multiplex PCR assay. A mixture of 60 forward primers for TCR Vbeta segments and 13 reverse primers for TCR Jbeta segments was used in the multiplex PCR. TCRdb mirrors the immuneACCESS table, restricted to in-frame sequences. Some clones are absent from its copies; in checked studies, under half trace to an unresolved V gene, and the reason for the others is unknown. The table for this sample lists about 210,000 clones; over 80% of them were counted only once. The top ten hold 10% of the sample. Material: PBMCs. The source is a woman in her forties or fifties in good health and CMV-seropositive.

This chain joins TRBV30 and TRBJ1-4; D unresolved. The length of the CDR3 is 12 residues. The V end lost 4 bases, the J end lost 3 bases, and 6 bases lay between the germline ends. CDR1 is GTSNPN and CDR2 is SVGIG in the germline V gene (reference sequence). The CDR3 loop reads CAWMVANEKLFF. The DNA for the CDR3 is TGTGCCTGGATGGTAGCTAATGAAAAACTGTTTTTT. Complete variable domain (other parts from reference TRBV30 and TRBJ1-4): SQTIHQWPATLVQPVGSPLSLECTVEGTSNPNLYWYRQAAGRGLQLLFYSVGIGQISSEVPQNLSASRPQDRQFILSSKKLLLSDSGFYLCAWMVANEKLFFGSGTQLSVL.

This clone was seen once. The genes are TRBV7-9 and TRBJ1-6; 7 bases agree with TRBD1. Germline V gene sequence: CDR1 SEHNR, CDR2 FQNEAQ (reference sequence). The trim removed 7 bases at V and 6 bases at J, leaving 6 bases unmatched. The length of the CDR3 is 14 residues. This chain's CDR3 is CASNPGTANSPLHF. Written as DNA, the CDR3 is TGTGCCAGCAACCCCGGGACAGCTAATTCACCCCTCCACTTT.

This clone was detected once. The chain employs TRBV30 and TRBJ2-7, with TRBD1 matching 8 bases. CDR1 and CDR2 from the germline V gene are GTSNPN and SVGIG (reference sequence). This CDR3 has 14 amino acids. V trimming: 2 bases; J trimming: 7 bases; junction bases outside the gene matches: 10. CDR3 region: CAWSRIGTGWEQYF. The DNA of the CDR3 is TGTGCCTGGAGTCGGATTGGGACAGGTTGGGAGCAGTACTTC.

This clone came up a few times. This chain uses TRBV2 with TRBJ1-1, with D perhaps TRBD1 (6 bases). The CDR3 is 13 amino acids. CDR1 and CDR2 (germline): SNHLY, FYNNEI. V was shortened by 10 bases and J by 0 bases, with 12 bases between the two germline ends. Written as DNA, the CDR3 is TGTGCCACGAACAGGGAAATGAACACTGAAGCTTTCTTT. It encodes CATNREMNTEAFF.

The V call is TRBV25-1, the J call TRBJ2-2; TRBD2 agrees at 9 bases. There are 17 residues in the CDR3. V was clipped by 2 bases and J by 4 bases; unmatched bases: 8. The germline V gene encodes CDR1 MGHDK and CDR2 SYGVNS. Here the CDR3 DNA reads TGTGCCAGCAGTGAAGAGCGGCTAGCGGGGTTCACCGGGGAGCTGTTTTTT. It is translated as CASSEERLAGFTGELFF.

This rearrangement joins TRBV7-8 to TRBJ2-7; TRBD1 aligns across 9 bases. The CDR3 contains 12 residues. Germline V gene data show CDR1 as SGHVS and CDR2 as FQNEAQ. CDR3 sequence (DNA): TGTGCGTGCGGGACAGGGTACTACGAGCAGTACTTC. Its protein product is CACGTGYYEQYF.

This clone was seen only once. The rearrangement links TRBV10-3 to TRBJ1-5; D unclear. This CDR3 is built from 12 residues. V lost 3 bases and J 8 bases, leaving 8 bases between the germline ends. CDR1 is ENHRY, CDR2 SYGVKD, per germline. Here the CDR3 reads CAISDPPKPQHF. CDR3 in DNA: TGTGCCATCAGTGACCCACCTAAGCCCCAGCATTTT.

The chain recombines TRBV4-1 with TRBJ2-7, with D unresolved. V was clipped by 1 base and J by 1 base, with 11 bases between them. The germline gives CDR1 MGHRA, CDR2 YSYEKL. This CDR3 spans 15 amino acids. The CDR3 protein is CASSQATGSSYEQYF. The CDR3 DNA reads TGCGCCAGCAGCCAAGCAACCGGGTCTTCCTACGAGCAGTACTTC.

The chain uses TRBV30 and TRBJ2-4, with TRBD2 identical over 15 bases. The ends lost 3 bases at V and 5 bases at J; junction bases unmatched: 5. This CDR3 has 16 residues. Germline lookup yields CDR1 GTSNPN and CDR2 SVGIG (reference sequence). The CDR3: CAWSWGTSGGQNIQYF. The CDR3 nucleotides are TGTGCCTGGAGCTGGGGGACTAGCGGGGGGCAAAACATTCAGTACTTC.

This chain links TRBV5-1 with TRBJ1-2; possibly TRBD1 for D (5 bases). Trimming stripped 4 bases from V and 8 bases from J, with 24 bases between. CDR3 length equals 16 residues. The germline V gene has CDR1 SGHRS and CDR2 YFSETQ. The CDR3, as DNA: TGCGCCAGCAGCCCCGAACCGGGACTCCAGATGGGAGGCTACACCTTC. It yields the protein CASSPEPGLQMGGYTF.

This clone was detected only once. The chain recombines TRBV6-1 with TRBJ1-5, with D possibly TRBD1 on 5 matching bases. V was pared by 2 bases and J by 4 bases, with 21 bases between. CDR3 length: 18 amino acids. The germline V gene encodes CDR1 MNHNS and CDR2 SASEGT. CDR3 in DNA: TGTGCCAGCAGTGAAAGGGCGAAGGGGCTTAGGCGGAATCAGCCCCAGCATTTT. It translates to CASSERAKGLRRNQPQHF.

The chain has TRBV19 and TRBJ1-6; no firm D call. Germline assignment: CDR1 LNHDA and CDR2 SQIVND (reference sequence). Deletions cut 1 base from V and 0 bases from J, with 10 bases between. This CDR3 region has 17 residues. The CDR3 is CASSIGVLRSYNSPLHF. DNA for the CDR3: TGTGCCAGTAGTATAGGTGTCCTCCGCTCCTATAATTCACCCCTCCACTTT.

This rearrangement joins TRBV29-1 to TRBJ2-7, with D maybe TRBD1 (7 bases). V lost 7 bases and J 1 base, leaving 14 bases between the germline ends. The CDR3 has 13 residues. Per germline, CDR1 SQVTM and CDR2 ANQGSEA. CDR3 coding DNA: TGCAGCGCGATTCCAGGGGGGTCCTACGAGCAGTACTTC. Protein sequence: CSAIPGGSYEQYF.

The chain couples TRBV19 to TRBJ1-2; 7 nucleotides line up with TRBD1. V shed 7 bases and J 2 bases; nucleotides not matched to a gene: 4. This CDR3 comprises 13 residues. Germline V gene sequence: CDR1 LNHDA, CDR2 SQIVND (reference sequence). DNA for the CDR3: TGTGCCAGTAACGACAGGGCAAACTATGGCTACACCTTC. Protein sequence: CASNDRANYGYTF.

The chain combines TRBV6-4 with TRBJ2-3; D gene uncertain. The CDR3 contains 13 residues. V lost 3 bases, J lost 3 bases, and 7 bases lay in between. CDR1 is MRHNA and CDR2 is SNTAGT in the germline V gene. CDR3 DNA sequence: TGTGCCAGCAGTGAGGGCAGTACAGATACGCAGTATTTT. Amino acids: CASSEGSTDTQYF.

In this sample, this clone turned up once. V gene TRBV18 combines with J gene TRBJ2-3; D may be TRBD2 (5 bases). The germline gives CDR1 KGHSH, CDR2 LQKENI. There are 15 residues in the CDR3. Trimming stripped 3 bases from V and 0 bases from J, with 10 bases between. The CDR3 bases are TGTGCCAGCTCACCCCGGGATCCTAGCACAGATACGCAGTATTTT. Translated: CASSPRDPSTDTQYF.

The chain carries TRBV7-3 and TRBJ2-3, with a tentative D call TRBD1 (7 bases). Looked up from germline, CDR1 is SGHTA and CDR2 is FQGTGA. Trimming took off 1 base at V and 7 bases at J, with 12 bases between the two ends. This CDR3 has 14 residues. The CDR3 DNA is TGTGCCAGCAGCTTAAATCAGGGGGGAAATACGCAGTATTTT. This translates into CASSLNQGGNTQYF.

This clone appeared once. This chain connects TRBV6-5 to TRBJ2-7; 9 positions match TRBD1. This CDR3 has 14 amino acids. Germline CDR1 reads MNHEY; CDR2 reads SVGAGI. V was clipped by 5 bases and J by 2 bases; unmatched bases: 4. As DNA, the CDR3 is TGTGCCAGCAGTGAACAGGGGGCAGCCTACGAGCAGTACTTC. It encodes CASSEQGAAYEQYF.

CDR3 region: CATGRGYNSPLHF. CDR3 in DNA: TGTGCCACCGGCCGGGGGTATAATTCACCCCTCCACTTT. The V gene is TRBV15, the J gene TRBJ1-6; possibly TRBD1 for D (5 bases). CDR1 and CDR2 (germline): LNHNV, YYDKDF (reference sequence). V dropped 8 bases and J dropped 4 bases, with 9 bases sitting between them. The CDR3 spans 13 residues.

The chain employs TRBV15 and TRBJ2-7, with a tentative D call TRBD1 (7 bases). Germline CDR1 LNHNV, CDR2 YYDKDF (reference sequence). This CDR3 has 13 amino acids. The V gene lost 5 bases and the J gene lost 5 bases, with 13 bases spanning the gap. CDR3 amino acids: CATSVDREDEQYF. The CDR3 DNA sequence: TGTGCCACCAGCGTCGACAGGGAGGACGAGCAGTACTTC.

V is TRBV28 and J is TRBJ2-2; D not resolved. CDR1 and CDR2 (germline): MDHEN, SYDVKM. V lost 4 bases to trimming and J lost 4 bases, with 10 bases between them. The CDR3 length is 14 residues. The CDR3 region is CASSSTPSTGELFF. The CDR3 DNA sequence: TGTGCCAGCAGTTCAACGCCTAGCACCGGGGAGCTGTTTTTT. Supplemented by reference TRBV28 and TRBJ2-2, the full variable domain reads DVKVTQSSRYLVKRTGEKVFLECVQDMDHENMFWYRQDPGLGLRLIYFSYDVKMKEKGDIPEGYSVSREKKERFSLILESASTNQTSMYLCASSSTPSTGELFFGEGSRLTVL.

CDR3 sequence (DNA): TGTGCCAGCAGCCTAAGGACTAGGATCGATACGCAGTATTTT. It specifies CASSLRTRIDTQYF. This chain links TRBV7-2 with TRBJ2-3; the match to TRBD2 covers 7 bases. This CDR3 has 14 residues. The germline V gene encodes CDR1 SGHTA and CDR2 FQGNSA. V shed 5 bases and J 6 bases; nucleotides not matched to a gene: 8.

In this sample, this clone turned up once. V gene TRBV6-5 combines with J gene TRBJ1-2, with D perhaps TRBD1 (5 bases). The germline CDR1 and CDR2 sequences are MNHEY and SVGAGI. With 5 bases removed from V and 10 bases from J, the gap between germline ends came to 20 bases. This CDR3 is 14 amino acids long. In DNA form, the CDR3 reads TGTGCCAGCAGTCCGACCGGGGGAATTAGACTCTACACCTTC. Protein product: CASSPTGGIRLYTF.

The J gene is TRBJ1-5, the V gene TRBV9; tentative D call: TRBD1 (6 bases). This CDR3 spans 14 amino acids. Germline CDR1 and CDR2: SGDLS and YYNGEE. The V and J ends lost 1 base and 5 bases respectively, with 10 bases between them. The CDR3 loop reads CASSVRDTDQPQHF. In DNA, the CDR3 is TGTGCCAGCAGCGTACGGGACACCGATCAGCCCCAGCATTTT.

The chain employs TRBV27 and TRBJ1-4; unclear D gene. The CDR3 loop spans 14 amino acids. Germline CDR1 MNHEY, CDR2 SMNVEV (reference sequence). CDR3 in amino acids: CARLNGSTNEKLFF. The CDR3 nucleotides are TGTGCGAGACTCAACGGCTCAACTAATGAAAAACTGTTTTTT.

The chain has TRBV6-5 and TRBJ2-7; tentative D call: TRBD2 (5 bases). Trimming took 4 bases from V and 2 from J, leaving 12 bases between them. Germline CDR1 MNHEY, CDR2 SVGAGI. CDR3 length: 14 residues. CDR3 in DNA: TGTGCCAGCAGTTCCCGACGGGATACCTACGAGCAGTACTTC. This gives the protein CASSSRRDTYEQYF.

This chain connects TRBV19 to TRBJ1-1, with 9 bases fitting TRBD1. J lost 4 bases, V lost 6 bases, and 9 bases had no gene match. CDR1 and CDR2 from the germline V gene are LNHDA and SQIVND (reference sequence). The CDR3 length is 15 residues. The CDR3 spells CASRNKQGAITEAFF. The CDR3 nucleotides are TGTGCCAGTAGAAACAAACAGGGGGCGATCACTGAAGCTTTCTTT. Full variable domain (missing parts from reference TRBV19 and TRBJ1-1): DGGITQSPKYLFRKEGQNVTLSCEQNLNHDAMYWYRQDPGQGLRLIYYSQIVNDFQKGDIAEGYSVSREKKESFPLTVTSAQKNPTAFYLCASRNKQGAITEAFFGQGTRLTVV.